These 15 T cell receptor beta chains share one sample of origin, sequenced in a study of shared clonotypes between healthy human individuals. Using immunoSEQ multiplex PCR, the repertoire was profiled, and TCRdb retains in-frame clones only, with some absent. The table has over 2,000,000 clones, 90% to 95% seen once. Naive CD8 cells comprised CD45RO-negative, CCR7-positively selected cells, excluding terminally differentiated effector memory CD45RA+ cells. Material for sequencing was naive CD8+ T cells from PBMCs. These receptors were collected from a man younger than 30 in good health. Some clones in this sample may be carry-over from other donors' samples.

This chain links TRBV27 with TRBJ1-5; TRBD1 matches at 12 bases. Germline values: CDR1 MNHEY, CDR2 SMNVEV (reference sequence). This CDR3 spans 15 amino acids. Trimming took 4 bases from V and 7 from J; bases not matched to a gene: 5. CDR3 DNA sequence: TGTGCCAGCAGTTCCGGGACAGGGGGCATCCAGCCCCAGCATTTT. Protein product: CASSSGTGGIQPQHF.

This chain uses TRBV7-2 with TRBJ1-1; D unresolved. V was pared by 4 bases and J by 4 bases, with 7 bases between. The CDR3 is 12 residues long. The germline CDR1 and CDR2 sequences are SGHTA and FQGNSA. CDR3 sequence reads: CASSSSSTEAFF. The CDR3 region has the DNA TGTGCCAGCAGCTCGTCCTCCACTGAAGCTTTCTTT.

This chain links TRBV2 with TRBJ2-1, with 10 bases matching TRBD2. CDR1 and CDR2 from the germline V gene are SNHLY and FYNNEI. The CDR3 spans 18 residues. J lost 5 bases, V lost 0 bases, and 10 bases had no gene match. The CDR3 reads CASSEALQSGREDNEQFF. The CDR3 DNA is TGTGCCAGCAGTGAAGCGCTTCAGAGCGGGAGGGAAGACAATGAGCAGTTCTTC.

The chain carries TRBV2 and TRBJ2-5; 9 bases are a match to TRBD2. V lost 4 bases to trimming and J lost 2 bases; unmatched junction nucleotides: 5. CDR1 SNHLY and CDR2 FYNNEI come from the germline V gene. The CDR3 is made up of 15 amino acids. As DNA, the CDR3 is TGTGCCAGCAGTGCCCTAGCGGGACTTCAAGAGACCCAGTACTTC. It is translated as CASSALAGLQETQYF.

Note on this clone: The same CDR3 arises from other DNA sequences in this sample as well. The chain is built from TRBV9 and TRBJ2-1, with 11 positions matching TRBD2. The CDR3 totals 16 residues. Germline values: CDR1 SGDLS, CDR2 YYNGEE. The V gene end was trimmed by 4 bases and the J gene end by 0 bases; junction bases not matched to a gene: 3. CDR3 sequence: CASSPGTSGSYNEQFF. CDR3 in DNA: TGTGCCAGCAGCCCTGGGACTAGCGGCTCCTACAATGAGCAGTTCTTC.

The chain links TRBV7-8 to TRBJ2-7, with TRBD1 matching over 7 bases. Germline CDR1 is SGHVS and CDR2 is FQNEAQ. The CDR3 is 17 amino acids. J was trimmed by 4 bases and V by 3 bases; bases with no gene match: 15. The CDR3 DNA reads TGTGCCAGCAGCTTGGGCCAGGGGGTGATCTCGAATTACGAGCAGTACTTC. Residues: CASSLGQGVISNYEQYF.

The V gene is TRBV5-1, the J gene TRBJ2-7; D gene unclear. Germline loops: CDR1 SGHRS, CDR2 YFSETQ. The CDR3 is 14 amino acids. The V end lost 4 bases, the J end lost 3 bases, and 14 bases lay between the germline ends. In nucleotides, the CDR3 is TGCGCCAGCAGCGTTTCAAATAGGCTCTACGAGCAGTACTTC. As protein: CASSVSNRLYEQYF.

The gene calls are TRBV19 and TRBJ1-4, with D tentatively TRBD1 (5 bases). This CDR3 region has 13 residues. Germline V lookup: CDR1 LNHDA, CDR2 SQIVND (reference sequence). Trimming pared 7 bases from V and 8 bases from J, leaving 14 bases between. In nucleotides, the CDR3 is TGTGCCAGTACTCCGGGACGGGGAGAAAAACTGTTTTTT. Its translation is CASTPGRGEKLFF.

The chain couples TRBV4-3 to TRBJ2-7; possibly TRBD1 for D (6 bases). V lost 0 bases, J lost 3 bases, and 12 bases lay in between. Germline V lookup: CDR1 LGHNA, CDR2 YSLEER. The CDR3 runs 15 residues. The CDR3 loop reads CASSQDLTQGYEQYF. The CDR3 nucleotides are TGCGCCAGCAGCCAAGATCTGACACAGGGCTACGAGCAGTACTTC.

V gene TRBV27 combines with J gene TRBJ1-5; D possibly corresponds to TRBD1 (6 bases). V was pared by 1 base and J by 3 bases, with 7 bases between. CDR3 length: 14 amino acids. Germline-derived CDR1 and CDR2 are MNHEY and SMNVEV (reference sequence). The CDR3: CASSLWGHNQPQHF. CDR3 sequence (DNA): TGTGCCAGCAGTTTATGGGGGCACAATCAGCCCCAGCATTTT.

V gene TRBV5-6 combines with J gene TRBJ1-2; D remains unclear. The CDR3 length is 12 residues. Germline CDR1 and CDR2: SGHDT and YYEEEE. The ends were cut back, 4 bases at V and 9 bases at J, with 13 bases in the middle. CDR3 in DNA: TGTGCCAGCAGCCCGGGGTCTGACCGCTACACCTTC. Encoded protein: CASSPGSDRYTF.

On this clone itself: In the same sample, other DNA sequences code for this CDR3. The DNA for the CDR3 is TGTGCCAGCAGTTACTCCACCCGGGGCTCCTACAATGAGCAGTTCTTC. This codes for CASSYSTRGSYNEQFF. The V call is TRBV6-5, the J call TRBJ2-1, with a tentative D call TRBD2 (5 bases). CDR1 is MNHEY, CDR2 SVGAGI, per germline. V lost 0 bases to trimming and J lost 0 bases, with 9 bases between them. The CDR3 extends over 16 amino acids.

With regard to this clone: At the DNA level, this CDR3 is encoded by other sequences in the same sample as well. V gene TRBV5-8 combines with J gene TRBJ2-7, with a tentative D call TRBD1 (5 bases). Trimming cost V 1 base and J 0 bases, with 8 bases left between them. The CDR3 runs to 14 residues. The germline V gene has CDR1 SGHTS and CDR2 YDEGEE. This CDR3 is CASSLWGSSYEQYF. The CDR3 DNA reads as TGTGCCAGCAGCTTGTGGGGCAGCTCCTACGAGCAGTACTTC.

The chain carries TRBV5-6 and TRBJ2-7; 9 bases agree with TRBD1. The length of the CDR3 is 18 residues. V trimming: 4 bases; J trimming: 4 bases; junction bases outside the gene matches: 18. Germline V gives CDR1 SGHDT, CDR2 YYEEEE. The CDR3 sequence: CASSPGTGNLEPTYEQYF. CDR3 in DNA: TGTGCCAGCAGCCCCGGGACAGGGAACCTTGAACCGACTTACGAGCAGTACTTC.

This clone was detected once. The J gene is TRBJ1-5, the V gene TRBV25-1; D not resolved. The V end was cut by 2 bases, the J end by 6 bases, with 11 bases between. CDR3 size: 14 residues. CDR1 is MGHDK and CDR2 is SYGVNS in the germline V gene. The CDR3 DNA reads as TGTGCCAGCAGTGAAGTCGGTCGAAGTCAGCCCCAGCATTTT. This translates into CASSEVGRSQPQHF.